The 30 T cell receptor beta chains presented below share a single source sample, sequenced in a study of patients and donors after allogeneic stem cell transplantation. One entry per CDR3 protein, called by TCRdb with MiXCR from the RT-PCR reads. Of about 90,000 distinct CDR3 sequences listed, about 48% are singletons. The sample was blood, either unsorted or a sorted T cell fraction (not recorded which). The receptors shown here come from a human donor who was either an allogeneic HSCT recipient or a stem cell or donor lymphocyte infusion donor (not recorded which). It is not recorded whose cells these are; they may come from a transplant donor.

The genes are TRBV27 and TRBJ1-2, with TRBD1 matching over 10 bases. Germline assignment: CDR1 MNHEY and CDR2 SMNVEV (reference sequence). J lost 0 bases, V lost 6 bases, and 10 bases had no gene match. The CDR3 sequence is 17 residues long. CDR3 coding DNA: TGTGCCAGCAGAGATAGGACAGGGGGTACGGCTAACTATGGCTACACCTTC. Amino acid sequence: CASRDRTGGTANYGYTF.

V gene TRBV6-5 combines with J gene TRBJ1-2; the match to TRBD1 covers 8 bases. CDR3 length: 15 amino acids. Germline trimming cut 0 bases from V and 4 bases from J; bases unmatched to any gene: 4. Looked up from germline, CDR1 is MNHEY and CDR2 is SVGAGI. The CDR3 bases are TGTGCCAGCAGTTACTCGGCAGGGGGCGCCTATGGCTACACCTTC. This translates into CASSYSAGGAYGYTF.

This clonotype came up a few times. The V gene is TRBV5-1, the J gene TRBJ1-1, with D possibly matching TRBD1 (6 bases). The CDR3 is 15 residues long. The ends were cut back, 4 bases at V and 1 base at J, with 14 bases in the middle. The V gene's germline CDR1 is SGHRS and CDR2 YFSETQ. The CDR3 DNA reads as TGCGCCAGCAGCGTTGCGACAGGCAAGAACACTGAAGCTTTCTTT. It encodes CASSVATGKNTEAFF.

The chain has TRBV28 and TRBJ1-6; D perhaps matches TRBD1 (5 bases). This CDR3 is 14 amino acids long. The V gene lost 3 bases and the J gene lost 9 bases, with 12 bases spanning the gap. Germline V lookup: CDR1 MDHEN, CDR2 SYDVKM. CDR3 protein: CASSLAQGSSPLHF. The CDR3 nucleotides read TGTGCCAGCAGTTTGGCCCAGGGCTCTTCACCCCTCCACTTT.

This clonotype was seen a handful of times. The CDR3 sequence is CAISETRTGVNSPLHF. The DNA for the CDR3 is TGTGCCATCAGCGAGACCCGGACAGGGGTTAATTCACCCCTCCACTTT. This rearrangement joins TRBV10-3 to TRBJ1-6; TRBD1 aligns across 9 bases. In germline, CDR1 is ENHRY, CDR2 SYGVKD. The CDR3 is made up of 16 amino acids. The junction had 9 bases not matched to a gene; V was cut back by 6 bases and J by 6 bases.

The genes are TRBV4-1 and TRBJ1-2; TRBD1 might be the D (5 bases). The CDR3 sequence is 17 residues long. CDR1 and CDR2 (germline): MGHRA, YSYEKL. Trimming left V 0 bases short and J 8 bases short, with 22 bases between. CDR3 sequence reads: CASSQDSGPLRPGGYTF. The DNA for the CDR3 is TGCGCCAGCAGCCAAGATTCAGGCCCATTGAGACCAGGGGGCTACACCTTC.

The V gene is TRBV7-9, the J gene TRBJ1-5, with a tentative D call TRBD1 (6 bases). The germline V gene encodes CDR1 SEHNR and CDR2 FQNEAQ (reference sequence). The germline V and J ends were trimmed by 5 bases and 0 bases, with 17 bases remaining between them. This CDR3 is built from 17 residues. As DNA, the CDR3 is TGTGCCAGCAGCGGACCCGGGACACTTAATAGCAATCAGCCCCAGCATTTT. Amino acid sequence: CASSGPGTLNSNQPQHF.

This clonotype was counted between two and nine times. V gene TRBV7-2 combines with J gene TRBJ1-3; D gene uncertain. Trimming left V 3 bases short and J 4 bases short, with 7 bases between. The CDR3 is 13 residues long. Germline assignment: CDR1 SGHTA and CDR2 FQGNSA. The CDR3 nucleotides read TGTGCCAGCAGCTTCCTAGGGGGAAACACCATATATTTT. Translating it yields CASSFLGGNTIYF.

This clonotype was picked up a small number of times. V and J are TRBV5-5 and TRBJ1-3; 7 bases are a match to TRBD1. CDR3 length equals 16 residues. The junction had 9 bases not matched to a gene; V was cut back by 4 bases and J by 2 bases. Germline-derived CDR1 and CDR2 are SGHKS and YYEKEE (reference sequence). DNA of the CDR3: TGTGCCAGCAGCAACCGACAGGGTCTTGCTGGAAACACCATATATTTT. Its protein is CASSNRQGLAGNTIYF.

This clonotype was seen a handful of times. The chain couples TRBV7-9 to TRBJ1-1, with 10 nucleotides matching TRBD1. The CDR3 length is 14 residues. CDR1 and CDR2 from the germline V gene are SEHNR and FQNEAQ (reference sequence). Trimming removed 6 bases from V and 5 bases from J; junction bases left unmatched: 6. The CDR3 DNA reads as TGTGCCAGCAGGACGGGACAGGGGTATACTGAAGCTTTCTTT. This sequence encodes CASRTGQGYTEAFF.

A few counts support this clonotype. J is TRBJ1-4 and V is TRBV7-9, with 10 bases fitting TRBD1. Losses at the gene ends were 5 bases for V and 5 bases for J; bases not matched to a gene: 8. The CDR3 covers 16 residues. The germline gives CDR1 SEHNR, CDR2 FQNEAQ (reference sequence). CDR3 sequence reads: CASSTTDRGRNEKLFF. The CDR3 DNA reads as TGTGCCAGCAGCACCACGGACAGGGGGAGGAATGAAAAACTGTTTTTT. The full variable domain, its missing parts supplied by reference TRBV7-9 and TRBJ1-4, is DTGVSQNPRHKITKRGQNVTFRCDPISEHNRLYWYRQTLGQGPEFLTYFQNEAQLEKSRLLSDRFSAERPKGSFSTLEIQRTEQGDSAMYLCASSTTDRGRNEKLFFGSGTQLSVL.

The gene calls are TRBV24-1 and TRBJ1-3, with D maybe TRBD1 (5 bases). From germline, CDR1 is KGHDR and CDR2 SFDVKD. This CDR3 contains 16 residues. The V and J ends lost 11 bases and 4 bases respectively, with 23 bases between them. CDR3 region: CAKHTGTPRGGNTIYF. DNA for the CDR3: TGTGCCAAGCACACCGGGACGCCGAGGGGAGGAAACACCATATATTTT.

The chain carries TRBV20-1 and TRBJ2-2; 8 bases align to TRBD1. The CDR3 sequence is 13 residues long. The germline CDR1 and CDR2 sequences are DFQATT and SNEGSKA (reference sequence). Trimming took 4 bases from V and 6 from J; bases not matched to a gene: 4. CDR3 nucleotide sequence: TGCAGTGCTACACAGGGGGGAGCCGGGGAGCTGTTTTTT. It encodes CSATQGGAGELFF.

The chain carries TRBV7-2 and TRBJ1-1, with D maybe TRBD1 (6 bases). Germline CDR1 and CDR2: SGHTA and FQGNSA. With 3 bases removed from V and 1 base from J, the gap between germline ends came to 18 bases. The CDR3 sequence is 17 residues long. The CDR3 is CASSFLPLGGRNTEAFF. The CDR3 nucleotides read TGTGCCAGCAGCTTTCTCCCCCTAGGGGGGCGGAACACTGAAGCTTTCTTT.

The rearrangement uses TRBV12-3 or TRBV12-4 and TRBJ2-2; D remains unclear. CDR3 length: 14 amino acids. Trimming stripped 3 bases from V and 1 base from J, with 6 bases between. The CDR3 DNA follows: TGTGCCAGCAGTTTTTCTTTGAACACCGGGGAGCTGTTTTTT. Translated, it gives CASSFSLNTGELFF.

This clonotype has just a few counts. The V gene is TRBV7-9, the J gene TRBJ1-1; D is undetermined. V lost 2 bases and J lost 1, with 11 bases in between. Germline values: CDR1 SEHNR, CDR2 FQNEAQ (reference sequence). CDR3 length: 15 residues. CDR3 amino acids: CASSLPLTPNTEAFF. In nucleotides, the CDR3 is TGTGCCAGCAGCTTACCTCTAACACCGAACACTGAAGCTTTCTTT.

CDR3 amino acids: CASGAGTGGSYGYTF. Written as DNA, the CDR3 is TGCGCCAGCGGCGCCGGGACAGGGGGATCCTATGGCTACACCTTC. The chain couples TRBV5-1 to TRBJ1-2, with 11 bases identical to TRBD1. The CDR3 extends over 15 amino acids. V trimming: 7 bases; J trimming: 4 bases; junction bases outside the gene matches: 9. CDR1 and CDR2 from the germline V gene are SGHRS and YFSETQ.

V gene TRBV5-5 combines with J gene TRBJ2-5; tentatively, D is TRBD2 (5 bases). The germline V gene encodes CDR1 SGHKS and CDR2 YYEKEE (reference sequence). Trimming took 3 bases from V and 4 from J, leaving 7 bases between them. The CDR3 loop spans 12 amino acids. CDR3 sequence (DNA): TGTGCCAGCAGCTCCCGGGGAGAGACCCAGTACTTC. Translation gives CASSSRGETQYF.

The chain employs TRBV10-3 and TRBJ2-6; TRBD1 is a possible D gene (5 bases). Germline CDR1 reads ENHRY; CDR2 reads SYGVKD. Trimming took 4 bases from V and 0 from J, leaving 7 bases between them. This CDR3 contains 15 residues. The CDR3 nucleotides are TGTGCCATCAGTGCAGGGTACTCTGGGGCCAACGTCCTGACTTTC. Amino acids: CAISAGYSGANVLTF.

This rearrangement joins TRBV28 to TRBJ1-3; the D gene is possibly TRBD1 (6 bases). The length of the CDR3 is 15 residues. Germline V lookup: CDR1 MDHEN, CDR2 SYDVKM. V lost 7 bases, J lost 0 bases, and 13 bases lay in between. The CDR3 DNA reads TGTGCCAGCAACTTGGGGGCAACCTCTGGAAACACCATATATTTT. This translates into CASNLGATSGNTIYF.

This clonotype has only one observation. The rearrangement joins TRBV4-3 to TRBJ1-3; D may be TRBD1 (6 bases). CDR1 and CDR2 (germline): LGHNA, YSLEER. The CDR3 is made up of 15 amino acids. Trimming removed 5 bases from V and 2 bases from J, with 13 bases in between. CDR3 sequence (DNA): TGCGCCAGCAGCTGGGGGACACTCCCTGGAAACACCATATATTTT. This sequence encodes CASSWGTLPGNTIYF.

This clonotype appeared a few times. The V call is TRBV12-3 or TRBV12-4, the J call TRBJ1-5, with TRBD1 matching over 9 bases. J lost 0 bases, V lost 3 bases, and 9 bases had no gene match. The CDR3 sequence is 18 residues long. The DNA for the CDR3 is TGTGCCAGCAGTTTTGACAGGGGGATTCCTTATAGCAATCAGCCCCAGCATTTT. This codes for CASSFDRGIPYSNQPQHF.

This clonotype was seen only a few times. The chain uses TRBV7-2 and TRBJ1-4, with D maybe TRBD1 (6 bases). The CDR3 length is 11 residues. Trimming took off 5 bases at V and 13 bases at J, with 11 bases between the two ends. The germline gives CDR1 SGHTA, CDR2 FQGNSA. The CDR3 region has the DNA TGTGCCAGCAGCAAAGGACAGCTACTGTTTTTT. Residues: CASSKGQLLFF.

The chain couples TRBV19 to TRBJ1-2; D is uncertain. Trimming removed 6 bases at V and 5 bases at J, with 7 bases between. The CDR3 extends over 11 amino acids. CDR1 LNHDA and CDR2 SQIVND come from the germline V gene (reference sequence). In DNA, the CDR3 is TGTGCCAGTAGGACAATTTATGGCTACACCTTC. This gives the protein CASRTIYGYTF. The full variable domain, in which reference TRBV19 and TRBJ1-2 provide the parts outside the CDR3, is DGGITQSPKYLFRKEGQNVTLSCEQNLNHDAMYWYRQDPGQGLRLIYYSQIVNDFQKGDIAEGYSVSREKKESFPLTVTSAQKNPTAFYLCASRTIYGYTFGSGTRLTVV.

The chain combines TRBV3-1 with TRBJ1-1, with D perhaps matching TRBD1 (6 bases). The V gene lost 4 bases and the J gene lost 0 bases, with 9 bases spanning the gap. Germline CDR1 and CDR2: LGHDT and YNNKEL (reference sequence). The CDR3 consists of 14 residues. The CDR3 is CASSPTGLNTEAFF. Written as DNA, the CDR3 is TGTGCCAGCAGCCCAACAGGGTTGAACACTGAAGCTTTCTTT.

The genes are TRBV25-1 and TRBJ2-2; TRBD1 might be the D (5 bases). Germline values: CDR1 MGHDK, CDR2 SYGVNS. V lost 5 bases and J lost 6, with 13 bases in between. This CDR3 is 14 amino acids long. The CDR3 nucleotides read TGTGCCAGCAGTAGCGCAGGGCGAGCCGGGGAGCTGTTTTTT. Protein product: CASSSAGRAGELFF.

The chain has TRBV12-3 or TRBV12-4 and TRBJ2-7; a weak D match, TRBD1 (5 bases). There are 15 residues in the CDR3. Trimming shortened V by 3 bases and J by 0 bases, and 12 bases separated the two germline ends. The CDR3 spells CASSFRTLSSYEQYF. CDR3 bases: TGTGCCAGCAGTTTCCGGACACTTAGCTCCTACGAGCAGTACTTC.

The chain couples TRBV4-3 to TRBJ1-1; D not resolved. Deletions cut 8 bases from V and 1 base from J, with 8 bases between. CDR3 length: 12 residues. Per germline, CDR1 LGHNA and CDR2 YSLEER. The CDR3 here is CASGQQNTEAFF. CDR3 nucleotides: TGCGCCAGCGGGCAGCAGAACACTGAAGCTTTCTTT.

The CDR3: CASSPVTGGRNQPQHF. The CDR3 nucleotides are TGTGCCAGCAGCCCGGTGACAGGGGGACGCAATCAGCCCCAGCATTTT. The chain employs TRBV7-9 and TRBJ1-5, with 9 bases matching TRBD1. V lost 5 bases to trimming and J lost 2 bases; unmatched junction nucleotides: 7. Germline-derived CDR1 and CDR2 are SEHNR and FQNEAQ (reference sequence). The CDR3 totals 16 residues. Full variable domain (rest looked up from reference TRBV7-9 and TRBJ1-5): DTGVSQNPRHKITKRGQNVTFRCDPISEHNRLYWYRQTLGQGPEFLTYFQNEAQLEKSRLLSDRFSAERPKGSFSTLEIQRTEQGDSAMYLCASSPVTGGRNQPQHFGDGTRLSIL.

V and J are TRBV27 and TRBJ1-2, with D maybe TRBD1 (5 bases). The CDR3 runs to 14 residues. CDR1 MNHEY and CDR2 SMNVEV come from the germline V gene (reference sequence). Deletions cut 1 base from V and 4 bases from J, with 10 bases between. This chain's CDR3 is CASSLFAGSYGYTF. CDR3 DNA sequence: TGTGCCAGCAGTTTATTCGCAGGGAGCTATGGCTACACCTTC.